This is a list of T cell receptor beta chains from one sample in a study of cytomegalovirus exposure and HLA in healthy donors. Clones were read by immunoSEQ multiplex PCR, and TCRdb kept only the in-frame ones, dropping some. The profile shows some 100,000 clones, 84% of them singletons. The specimen was PBMCs. Receptor source: a woman aged 18-30 years in good health and CMV-seronegative. The CDR3 runs from the conserved cysteine through the conserved F or W. A D gene is named only where the DNA matches it firmly. For some rows the clone size is stated as once, few or many, or as a class when expanded; others skip it.

>TRBJ1-5|TRBV16|NA|NA
TGTGCCAGCAGCCCCAACAATCAGCCCCAGCATTTT
CASSPNNQPQHF
>TRBJ1-5|TRBV5-1|NA|NA
TGCGCCAGCAGCTTGGGTCCCCCCTCGCGGCCCCAGCATTTT
CASSLGPPSRPQHF
>TRBJ2-1|TRBV29-1|NA|NA
TGCAGCGTTGTAAGGAGACTCGACGACAATGAGCAGTTCTTC
CSVVRRLDDNEQFF
>TRBJ1-1|TRBV7-3|NA|NA
TGTGCCAGCAGTCCCGTGGGAGGGAACACTGAAGCTTTCTTT
CASSPVGGNTEAFF
>TRBJ2-3|TRBV7-2|NA|TRBD2
TGTGCCAGCAGCCCTGGACTAGCGGCTCCCTCTGGCACAGATACGCAGTATTTT
CASSPGLAAPSGTDTQYF
>TRBJ2-7|TRBV5-6|NA|NA
TGTGCCAGCACCCTTGGTATAAGCGGAAACTCCTACGAGCAATACTTC
CASTLGISGNSYEQYF
>TRBJ1-4|TRBV9|once|TRBD1
TGTGCCAGCAGCGTAGGTGGGGGACAGACTAATGAAAAACTGTTTTTT
CASSVGGGQTNEKLFF
>TRBJ2-1|TRBV7-2|NA|NA
TGTGCCAGCAGCTTCCACCCCCAGGGGTACAATGAGCAGTTCTTC
CASSFHPQGYNEQFF
>TRBJ1-1|TRBV28|once|NA
TGTGCCAGCAGTAGACCTACAGAGAACACTGAAGCTTTCTTT
CASSRPTENTEAFF
>TRBJ2-7|TRBV2|NA|TRBD2
TGTGCCAGCAATAAGCGACTAGCGGAATACGAGCAGTACTTC
CASNKRLAEYEQYF
>TRBJ2-7|TRBV13|NA|TRBD1
TGTGCCAGCAGCTCCCCCCGGGACAGGGATAGCGAGCAGTACTTC
CASSSPRDRDSEQYF
>TRBJ2-7|TRBV28|NA|NA
TGTGCCAGCAGTTTCGGTGTTGAACAGATCTACGAGCAGTACTTC
CASSFGVEQIYEQYF
>TRBJ2-2|TRBV5-1|once|TRBD1
TGCGCCAGCAGCCCGGCGGGACAGGGTACCGGGGAGCTGTTTTTT
CASSPAGQGTGELFF
>TRBJ2-3|TRBV6-4|NA|TRBD2
TGTGCCAGCAGTGAAATAGCGGGAGAAAGCACAGATACGCAGTATTTT
CASSEIAGESTDTQYF
>TRBJ2-5|TRBV28|NA|TRBD2
TGTGCCAGCAGGACTAGCGGGTTGGGGACCCAGTACTTC
CASRTSGLGTQYF